This is a list of T cell receptor beta chains from one sample in a study of blood T cell repertoires in COVID-19. Produced via immunoSEQ multiplex PCR; TCRdb's table is partial and in-frame only. The sample includes approximately 280,000 clones, around nine tenths seen only once; the top ten take 6% to 6.5%. Sequenced sample: PBMCs or T cells enriched from blood (not recorded which). All receptors derive from a woman aged 40 to 50 who had recovered from COVID-19. CDR3s include the opening cysteine and the closing phenylalanine or tryptophan. Fields, in order: D gene, J gene, clone size, V gene, CDR3 DNA, CDR3 protein. A D gene is named only where the DNA matches it firmly. Clone size, where shown, is once, few, many, or a class for clones that have expanded.

TRBD1	TRBJ2-2	NA	TRBV7-9	TGTGCCAGCAGCCCCGGGACAGGAGCCAGTGGGGAGCTGTTTTTT	CASSPGTGASGELFF
TRBD2	TRBJ2-7	NA	TRBV7-2	TGTGCCAGCAGGATGGCGGGAGGGCCGATCGAGCAGTACTTC	CASRMAGGPIEQYF
NA	TRBJ2-7	NA	TRBV20-1	TGCAGTGCTAGTCTCGGGACACCCTCCTACGAGCAGTACTTC	CSASLGTPSYEQYF
TRBD2	TRBJ2-7	few	TRBV7-8	TGTGCCAGCAGCTTCGCGGGAGGGACCTACGAGCAGTACTTC	CASSFAGGTYEQYF
TRBD1	TRBJ2-5	NA	TRBV2	TGTGCCAGCAGAGACAGGGGGCAATTGAAGACCCAGTACTTC	CASRDRGQLKTQYF
NA	TRBJ1-5	NA	TRBV18	TGTGCCAGCTCACCAAGGGGCGGCAATCAGCCCCAGCATTTT	CASSPRGGNQPQHF
TRBD2	TRBJ2-7	NA	TRBV5-6	TGTGCCAGCAGCTTTCTAGGGACTAGCGGGAGATACGAGCAGTACTTC	CASSFLGTSGRYEQYF
NA	TRBJ1-1	NA	TRBV5-8	TGTGCCAGCACGCGGGACTTTATGAACACTGAAGCTTTCTTT	CASTRDFMNTEAFF
TRBD1	TRBJ1-5	NA	TRBV27	TGTGCCAGCAGTGCCCTCCTGACAGGGGGGAGCAATCAGCCCCAGCATTTT	CASSALLTGGSNQPQHF
TRBD2	TRBJ2-1	NA	TRBV24-1	TGTGCCACCAGTGACCCGGGACAGCCGACTAGCGGGGTGTACAATGAGCAGTTCTTC	CATSDPGQPTSGVYNEQFF
TRBD2	TRBJ2-1	few	TRBV7-2	TGTGCCAGCAGCTTAGGGACTACTAGCGGGAGCTTCAATGAGCAGTTCTTC	CASSLGTTSGSFNEQFF
TRBD2	TRBJ2-1	NA	TRBV7-9	TGTGCCAGCAGCGCAAGCGCTAGCGGGAGAAGAAAGGGGCAGTTCTTC	CASSASASGRRKGQFF
NA	TRBJ1-1	once	TRBV2	TGTGCCAGCAGTGAGTCTGCCCTACGGGCTTTCTTT	CASSESALRAFF
NA	TRBJ2-3	once	TRBV19	TGTGCCAGTAGTATATCGGGGGATACGCAGTATTTT	CASSISGDTQYF
TRBD2	TRBJ2-1	NA	TRBV7-9	TGTGCCAGCAGCACGCCGGGAGGGATGGGCAATGAGCAGTTCTTC	CASSTPGGMGNEQFF
NA	TRBJ1-2	NA	TRBV30	TGTGCCTGGAGTGTATCCGTGGGCCGCCCTGAGAGAGGCTACACCTTC	CAWSVSVGRPERGYTF
NA	TRBJ2-1	NA	TRBV18	TGTGCCAGCTCACCTTTAGCGCAAAGCTCCTACAATGAGCAGTTCTTC	CASSPLAQSSYNEQFF
TRBD2	TRBJ2-5	NA	TRBV12-5	TGTGCTAGTGGTCCTGGGACTAGCGGGAACCCAGTCCGGGAGACCCAGTACTTC	CASGPGTSGNPVRETQYF
NA	TRBJ2-7	NA	TRBV7-3	TGTGCCAGCAGCTTAAGAGGCGGACTATCGTCTGACGAGCAGTACTTC	CASSLRGGLSSDEQYF
TRBD1	TRBJ1-6	NA	TRBV2	TGTGCCAGCAGTACAGGGGCGATAAATTCACCCCTCCACTTT	CASSTGAINSPLHF
NA	TRBJ1-1	NA	TRBV7-6	TGTGCCAGCAGCTTGGCGGCGAACACTGAAGCTTTCTTT	CASSLAANTEAFF
NA	TRBJ2-2	NA	TRBV27	TGTGCCAGCAGATACCTAGCCCCCGACACCGGGGAGCTGTTTTTT	CASRYLAPDTGELFF
NA	TRBJ2-1	NA	TRBV27	TGTGCCAGCGGGGACTCTTACAATGAGCAGTTCTTC	CASGDSYNEQFF
TRBD1	TRBJ2-7	NA	TRBV29-1	TGCAGCGTTGATATCTTTACCCGCGGGACAGGAATTAAATCCTACGAGCAGTACTTC	CSVDIFTRGTGIKSYEQYF
NA	TRBJ2-7	NA	TRBV19	TGTGCCAGTAGTATCAACACCGCCAACGAGCAGTACTTC	CASSINTANEQYF
NA	TRBJ2-3	NA	TRBV5-1	TGCGCCAGCAGCTTGGGGGGCGGTACGCAGTATTTT	CASSLGGGTQYF
NA	TRBJ1-2	NA	TRBV19	TGTGCCAGTAGTACGGGGTTCGCGTATGGCTACACCTTC	CASSTGFAYGYTF